This T cell receptor beta chain stems from a study of technical replicates of blood from a few donors. This table comes from immunoSEQ multiplex PCR, and its TCRdb copy is limited to in-frame clones, with some not included. The data show about 72,000 clones, roughly 92% seen once. Germline V gene lookup returns CDR1 SGHNT and CDR2 YYREEE (reference sequence). V was cut by 0 bases and J by 2 bases, with 9 bases left in between. This CDR3 is built from 15 residues. Sequenced: T cells isolated from PBMCs. This chain connects TRBV5-4 to TRBJ2-1, with a tentative D call TRBD1 (6 bases). This receptor was identified in a human donor in good health. The CDR3 is CASSLDRGTYNEQFF. As DNA, the CDR3 is TGTGCCAGCAGCTTGGATAGGGGGACCTACAATGAGCAGTTCTTC.